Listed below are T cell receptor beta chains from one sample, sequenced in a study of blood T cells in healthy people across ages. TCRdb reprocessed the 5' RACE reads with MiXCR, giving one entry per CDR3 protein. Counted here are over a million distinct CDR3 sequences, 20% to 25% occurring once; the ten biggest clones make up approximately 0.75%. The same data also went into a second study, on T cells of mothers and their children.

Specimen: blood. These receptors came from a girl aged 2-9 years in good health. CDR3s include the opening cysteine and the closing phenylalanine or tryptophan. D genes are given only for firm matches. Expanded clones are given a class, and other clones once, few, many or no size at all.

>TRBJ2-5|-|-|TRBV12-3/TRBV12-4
TGTGCCAGCAGTTGGGTCGAACGGGGGTACCAAGAGACCCAGTACTTC
CASSWVERGYQETQYF
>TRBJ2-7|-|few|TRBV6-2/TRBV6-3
TGTGCCAGCAGTAATTCTTGGGAGCAGTACTTC
CASSNSWEQYF
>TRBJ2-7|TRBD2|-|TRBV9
TGTGCCAGCAGCGTAGGTCCTAGCGGGGAACCGCAGTACTTC
CASSVGPSGEPQYF
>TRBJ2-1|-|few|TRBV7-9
TGTGCCAGCTTCGGTCGTCGGCTAGAGGACTACAATGAGCAGTTCTTC
CASFGRRLEDYNEQFF
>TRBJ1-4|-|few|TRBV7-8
TGTGCCAGCAGCCTGGGGTGGAACCATAATGAAAAACTGTTTTTT
CASSLGWNHNEKLFF
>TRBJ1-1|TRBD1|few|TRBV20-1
TGCAGTGCCGAGGACAGGGTGACTGAAGCTTTCTTT
CSAEDRVTEAFF
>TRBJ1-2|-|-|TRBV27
TGTGCCAGCAAGTCGGGGGCCGACGGCTACACCTTC
CASKSGADGYTF
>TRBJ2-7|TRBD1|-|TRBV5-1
TGCGTCAGCAGCGAAAATGACAGGGGTTCCTCCTACGAGCAGTACTTC
CVSSENDRGSSYEQYF
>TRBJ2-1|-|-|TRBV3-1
TGTGCCAGCAGCTCGTGGGGACACTACAATGAGCAGTTCTTC
CASSSWGHYNEQFF
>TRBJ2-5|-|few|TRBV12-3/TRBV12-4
TGTGCCAGCAGTCCGGTTAGACTAGGAGGGGAGAACCAGTACTTC
CASSPVRLGGENQYF
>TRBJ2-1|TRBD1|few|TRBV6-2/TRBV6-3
TGTGCCAGCAGTTACACCGACAGGGGAGAGCAGTTCTTC
CASSYTDRGEQFF
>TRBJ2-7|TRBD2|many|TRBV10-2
TGCGCCAGCAGTGAACTAGCGGGAAAGTACGAGCAGTACTTC
CASSELAGKYEQYF
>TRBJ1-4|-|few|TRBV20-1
TGCAGTGCTAGAGCCGGGGCAGGTGATAATGAAAAACTGTTTTTT
CSARAGAGDNEKLFF
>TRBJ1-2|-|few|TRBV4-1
TGCGCCAGCAGCCAAGTGGGGGCTAACTATGGCTACACCTTC
CASSQVGANYGYTF
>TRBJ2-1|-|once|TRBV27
TGTGCCAGCAGGCGCTCCGGCGGAAGCAATGAGCAGTTCTTC
CASRRSGGSNEQFF
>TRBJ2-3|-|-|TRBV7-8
TGTGCCAGCAGCCCACTGGGGCGGTACGTCCCCACAGATACGCAGTATTTT
CASSPLGRYVPTDTQYF
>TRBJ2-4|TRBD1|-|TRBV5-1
TGCGCCAGCAGCTCCGCCGGGACAGAAAACATTCAGTACTTC
CASSSAGTENIQYF
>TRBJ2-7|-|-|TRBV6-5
TGTGCCAGCAGACTCGGACAAGACGAGCAGTACTTC
CASRLGQDEQYF
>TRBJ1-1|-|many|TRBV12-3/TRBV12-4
TGTGCCAGCAGGAGGCTGAACACTGAAGCTTTCTTT
CASRRLNTEAFF
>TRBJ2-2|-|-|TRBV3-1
TGTGCCAGCAGCCAAGCGAAAACTAGCATCTCCGGGGAGCTGTTTTTT
CASSQAKTSISGELFF
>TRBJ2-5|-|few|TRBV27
TGTGCCAGCAGTTTAGGGGTCAGTGGAGAGACCCAGTACTTC
CASSLGVSGETQYF
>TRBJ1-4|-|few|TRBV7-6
TGTGCCAGCAGCTCCGCAGGGACCCGGACGGGTGAAAAACTGTTTTTT
CASSSAGTRTGEKLFF
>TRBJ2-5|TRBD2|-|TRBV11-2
TGTGCCAGCGGCCGACTAGCGGCCCTAGAGACCCAGTACTTC
CASGRLAALETQYF
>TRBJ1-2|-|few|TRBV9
TGTGCCAGCAGCCGGACCAGCGCCGATGGCTACACCTTC
CASSRTSADGYTF
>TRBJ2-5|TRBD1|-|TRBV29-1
TGCAGCCATGAACGGACAGGGGGCTTCCAAGAGACCCAGTACTTC
CSHERTGGFQETQYF
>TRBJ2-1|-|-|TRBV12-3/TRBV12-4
TGTGCCAGCAGTTCTGGCTACCTCCACAATGAGCAGTTCTTC
CASSSGYLHNEQFF
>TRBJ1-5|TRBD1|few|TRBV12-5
TGTGCTAGTGGTCCCGGGACAGGAAGCAATCAGCCCCAGCATTTT
CASGPGTGSNQPQHF
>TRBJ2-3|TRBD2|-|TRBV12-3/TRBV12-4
TGTGCCAGCAGTTTACTAGCGGGGCAGACAATAAGCACAGATACGCAGTATTTT
CASSLLAGQTISTDTQYF
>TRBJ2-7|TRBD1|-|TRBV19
TGTGCCAGTAGTATGGGACAGGGCTACGAGCAGTACTTC
CASSMGQGYEQYF
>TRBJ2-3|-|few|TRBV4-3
TGCGCCAGCAGCCAGGCCGGACTTCTTAGAGTAGGAGATACGCAGTATTTT
CASSQAGLLRVGDTQYF
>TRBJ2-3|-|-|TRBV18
TGTGCCAGCTCACCAATGGGTGGCACAGATACGCAGTATTTT
CASSPMGGTDTQYF
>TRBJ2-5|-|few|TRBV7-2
TGTGCCAGCAGCAGAACGGGCCAGGTGTTGGAGACCCAGTACTTC
CASSRTGQVLETQYF
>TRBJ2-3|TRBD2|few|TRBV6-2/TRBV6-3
TGTGCCAGCAGCTCGGGACTAGAGGCGGATACGCAGTATTTT
CASSSGLEADTQYF
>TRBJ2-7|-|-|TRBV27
TGTGCCAGCAGTTTAGCCTCCGGCTTCTACGAGCAGTACTTC
CASSLASGFYEQYF
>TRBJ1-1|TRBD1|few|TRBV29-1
TGCAGCGTTCTTACAGGGGGAGCTTTCTTT
CSVLTGGAFF
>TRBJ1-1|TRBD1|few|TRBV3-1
TGTGCCAGCAGCCAAGAAAGGAGGTGGAGCGGACAGGGGGCCATGGCTTTCTTT
CASSQERRWSGQGAMAFF
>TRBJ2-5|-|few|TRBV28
TGTGCCAGCAGACGGGGGTTGCAAGAGACCCAGTACTTC
CASRRGLQETQYF
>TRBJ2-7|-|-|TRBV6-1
TGTGCCAGCAGTGGAGGGCAGGGCTTCGAGCAGTACTTC
CASSGGQGFEQYF
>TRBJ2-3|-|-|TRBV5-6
TGTGCCAGCAGCTTGGTCGGGGTCGGTGAAACAGATACGCAGTATTTT
CASSLVGVGETDTQYF
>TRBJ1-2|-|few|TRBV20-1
TGCAGTGCTAGTACAGGGAACTATGGCTACACCTTC
CSASTGNYGYTF
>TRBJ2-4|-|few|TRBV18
TGTGCCAGCTCCCTAGACTTCCCTCTAGCCAAAAACATTCAGTACTTC
CASSLDFPLAKNIQYF
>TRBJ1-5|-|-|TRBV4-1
TGCGCCAGCAGCCAAGAAGAAATGGGAAATCAGCCCCAGCATTTT
CASSQEEMGNQPQHF
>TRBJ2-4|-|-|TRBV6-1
TGTGCCAGCAGTGAACGGGGTCTAACTTGGGACAAAAACATTCAGTACTTC
CASSERGLTWDKNIQYF
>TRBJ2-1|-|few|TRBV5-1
TGCGCCAGCGGAGACTTTTACAATGAGCAGTTCTTC
CASGDFYNEQFF
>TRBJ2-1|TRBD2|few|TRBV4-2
TGTGCCAGCAGCCAAGACCCCGGGACTAGCGGATACAATGAGCAGTTCTTC
CASSQDPGTSGYNEQFF
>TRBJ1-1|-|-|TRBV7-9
TGTGCCAGCAGCTTGGGCATCAACACTGAAGCTTTCTTT
CASSLGINTEAFF
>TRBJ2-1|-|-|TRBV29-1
TGCAGCGTTGAAGAGGTTCCGAATGAGCAGTTCTTC
CSVEEVPNEQFF
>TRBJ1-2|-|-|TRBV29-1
TGCAGCGTTGAGGTAGGAGGCTATGGCTACACCTTC
CSVEVGGYGYTF
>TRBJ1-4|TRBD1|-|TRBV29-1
TGCAGCGTTGAAAACGGGCAGGGGGGCGAAAAACTGTTTTTT
CSVENGQGGEKLFF
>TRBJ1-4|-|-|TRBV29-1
TGCAGCGTTGAAAAAACAACTAATGAAAAACTGTTTTTT
CSVEKTTNEKLFF
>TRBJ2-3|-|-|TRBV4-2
TGTGCCAGCAGCCAAGATTACTCAGTTAGACAGAGCCCCTCTGATACGCAGTATTTT
CASSQDYSVRQSPSDTQYF